This T cell receptor beta chain was retrieved from a study of blood T cell repertoires in COVID-19. Germline lookup yields CDR1 DFQATT and CDR2 SNEGSKA (reference sequence). Trimming left V 3 bases short and J 6 bases short, with 12 bases between. The CDR3 is 12 amino acids. Residents of 24 US areas, aged about 18 to 95 years, made up the participants. Participants' own reports of clinical history determined their cohort assignment. Among Cohort 3 donors, those recovered had two negative PCRs, clearance, or symptom resolution. Per the original methods: Estimation of nucleated cell counts was performed using reference gene primer amplification. TCRdb keeps only in-frame clones here, not all; method: immunoSEQ multiplex PCR. V and J calls and clone size are as listed in that table; D and trimming were resolved from the DNA. The sample lists 300,000 to 450,000 clones; approximately 90% were seen once.

The source is a young man who had recovered from COVID-19. The sequenced sample was PBMCs or T cells enriched from blood (not recorded which). This chain joins TRBV20-1 and TRBJ2-7; possible D gene TRBD2, 5 bases. The CDR3 sequence: CSASPEAVEQYF. In DNA form, the CDR3 reads TGCAGTGCTAGTCCGGAGGCGGTCGAGCAGTACTTC.